The rows below give T cell receptor beta chains drawn from one sample of a study of shared clonotypes between healthy human individuals. Here immunoSEQ multiplex PCR was the method, and the copy in TCRdb shows in-frame clones only, minus some. This sample yields more than 2 million clones, of which roughly 95% are seen a single time; about 1.6% belongs to the top ten. Material: naive CD8+ T cells from PBMCs. All receptors derive from a man between 18 and 29 years old in good health. Some clones in this sample may be carry-over from other donors' samples. The CDR3 runs from the conserved cysteine through the conserved F or W. The order of the fields is J gene, V gene, D gene, clone size, CDR3 length, CDR3 DNA, CDR3 protein. A D gene is named only where the DNA matches it firmly. Clone size, where shown, is once, few, many, or a class for clones that have expanded.

>TRBJ2-1|TRBV10-3|TRBD2|-|14
TGTGCCACTATTAGCGGGAGGGTGTACAATGAGCAGTTCTTC
CATISGRVYNEQFF
>TRBJ2-7|TRBV2|-|-|12
TGTGCCAGCAGAGAGAGGGGTTACGAGCAGTACTTC
CASRERGYEQYF
>TRBJ1-4|TRBV7-9|TRBD1|-|14
TGTGCCAGCGGAAACCGGGACAGGAATGAAAAACTGTTTTTT
CASGNRDRNEKLFF
>TRBJ2-1|TRBV6-4|-|-|16
TGTGCCAGCGCTCCCCAACGGGAGCTCCCCTACAATGAGCAGTTCTTC
CASAPQRELPYNEQFF
>TRBJ2-5|TRBV7-7|-|-|15
TGTGCCAGCAGCTTAGGCCTTCGCCCCGGGGAGACCCAGTACTTC
CASSLGLRPGETQYF
>TRBJ2-2|TRBV7-2|TRBD2|-|16
TGTGCCAGCAGCTTTGCCCTAGCGGGAGGGTCCGGGGAGCTGTTTTTT
CASSFALAGGSGELFF
>TRBJ2-7|TRBV4-1|-|-|15
TGCGCCAGCAGCCAAGATTGGGACTTCTCCTACGAGCAGTACTTC
CASSQDWDFSYEQYF
>TRBJ1-2|TRBV7-6|TRBD1|-|16
TGTGCCAGCAGCTTGACAATCGGACAGGGCGGAGATGGCTACACCTTC
CASSLTIGQGGDGYTF
>TRBJ2-3|TRBV9|-|-|12
TGTGCCAGCAGCCCCACCGGAAGTACGCAGTATTTT
CASSPTGSTQYF
>TRBJ2-7|TRBV27|TRBD2|-|14
TGTGCCAGCAGTCCCCGGGAGGGGTCCTACGAGCAGTACTTC
CASSPREGSYEQYF
>TRBJ2-7|TRBV27|-|-|15
TGTGCCAGCAGTCTACGCCTCGGGGCAGCCTACGAGCAGTACTTC
CASSLRLGAAYEQYF
>TRBJ1-1|TRBV4-2|-|-|15
TGTGCCAGCAGCCTAGGACTGGGGTCGGGCACTGAAGCTTTCTTT
CASSLGLGSGTEAFF
>TRBJ1-1|TRBV19|-|-|13
TGTGCCAGTATTTTTACAGGAAACACTGAAGCTTTCTTT
CASIFTGNTEAFF
>TRBJ1-5|TRBV27|-|-|20
TGTGCCAGCAGTTGTGACCAATCTGTCTTTCACTCGAATAGCAATCAGCCCCAGCATTTT
CASSCDQSVFHSNSNQPQHF
>TRBJ2-7|TRBV7-9|TRBD1|-|15
TGTGCCAGCAGCTCCGGACAGGTCGTCACCTACGAGCAGTACTTC
CASSSGQVVTYEQYF
>TRBJ1-1|TRBV27|-|-|15
TGTGCCAGCAGTTTCTTGTCGGGGTTGAACACTGAAGCTTTCTTT
CASSFLSGLNTEAFF
>TRBJ2-3|TRBV27|-|-|15
TGTGCCAGCAGTTTATACCGTCAGCCGACAGATACGCAGTATTTT
CASSLYRQPTDTQYF
>TRBJ2-1|TRBV11-2|-|-|13
TGTGCCAGCAGTCGCGGGGTAAACAATGAGCAGTTCTTC
CASSRGVNNEQFF
>TRBJ2-7|TRBV11-2|TRBD2|-|14
TGTGCCAGCAGCCTGGGGGGGACCGCCTACGAGCAGTACTTC
CASSLGGTAYEQYF
>TRBJ1-5|TRBV28|-|-|16
TGTGCCAGCAGCCCTTCAGGGGCGGGTGGGAATCAGCCCCAGCATTTT
CASSPSGAGGNQPQHF
>TRBJ1-5|TRBV29-1|TRBD1|-|14
TGCAGCGTTCGGACAGGCGATAGCAATCAGCCCCAGCATTTT
CSVRTGDSNQPQHF
>TRBJ2-2|TRBV19|TRBD2|-|14
TGTGCCACCTCACTAGCGGGAGTAACCGGGGAGCTGTTTTTT
CATSLAGVTGELFF
>TRBJ1-1|TRBV19|-|-|15
TGTGCCAGTAGTATAAAGGGCATAATGAACACTGAAGCTTTCTTT
CASSIKGIMNTEAFF
>TRBJ2-5|TRBV11-2|-|once|14
TGTGCCAGCAGCCGGACCGGGGGATGGGAGACCCAGTACTTC
CASSRTGGWETQYF
>TRBJ1-4|TRBV10-2|-|-|13
TGCGCCAGCAGAGGACAGACCAAAGAAAAACTGTTTTTT
CASRGQTKEKLFF